Each of the 10 T cell receptor beta chains below was sequenced from the same sample in a study of blood T cell repertoires in COVID-19. TCRdb's copy holds only in-frame clones and misses some; the assay was immunoSEQ multiplex PCR. The data hold hundreds of thousands of clones, with about four fifths observed a single time. Material for sequencing was peripheral blood. The receptors here all came from a woman between 40 and 55 years old with active or convalescent COVID-19.

This clone occurred once. The V and J genes are TRBV11-3 and TRBJ2-3; 8 bases fit TRBD1. From germline, CDR1 is SGHNT and CDR2 YENEEA. The V and J ends lost 6 bases and 1 base, in that order; junction bases with no gene match: 3. This CDR3 is built from 14 residues. The CDR3 loop is CASRGTGGTDTQYF. Written as DNA, the CDR3 is TGTGCCAGCAGAGGGACAGGCGGCACAGATACGCAGTATTTT.

The rearrangement joins TRBV27 to TRBJ1-2; D remains unclear. CDR3 length equals 15 residues. Germline-derived CDR1 and CDR2 are MNHEY and SMNVEV (reference sequence). The V gene lost 0 bases and the J gene lost 4 bases, with 12 bases spanning the gap. CDR3 sequence: CASSLSSRLLYGYTF. The CDR3 DNA sequence: TGTGCCAGCAGTTTATCCAGCAGGTTACTCTATGGCTACACCTTC.

The chain is built from TRBV5-1 and TRBJ1-5; 10 bases line up with TRBD1. The germline V gene encodes CDR1 SGHRS and CDR2 YFSETQ. The CDR3 loop spans 14 amino acids. Trimming cost V 3 bases and J 7 bases; bases outside gene matches: 4. Here the CDR3 reads CASSYGGQGQPQHF. In DNA, the CDR3 is TGCGCCAGCAGCTATGGGGGACAGGGGCAGCCCCAGCATTTT.

The chain recombines TRBV27 with TRBJ1-6, with TRBD1 matching 8 bases. Looked up from germline, CDR1 is MNHEY and CDR2 is SMNVEV (reference sequence). The length of the CDR3 is 17 residues. Trimming cost V 6 bases and J 1 base; bases outside gene matches: 8. The CDR3 loop reads CASRTAGGLSYNSPLHF. CDR3 DNA sequence: TGTGCCAGCAGGACGGCAGGGGGCCTGTCCTATAATTCACCCCTCCACTTT.

This chain links TRBV7-5 with TRBJ1-5; the table's D call, TRBD1, has no DNA check behind it. TRBV7-5 is reported as a pseudogene. This CDR3 has 16 residues. The CDR3: CVRSPSNNREPQPQHF. The CDR3 DNA is TGTGTCAGAAGCCCGAGCAATAACAGGGAACCTCAGCCCCAGCATTTT.

This chain uses TRBV25-1 with TRBJ2-3, with 9 positions matching TRBD1. Germline V gives CDR1 MGHDK, CDR2 SYGVNS. J was trimmed by 6 bases and V by 7 bases; bases with no gene match: 11. The CDR3 has 15 residues. The CDR3 sequence is CASIPGTGFVDTQYF. The DNA for the CDR3 is TGTGCCAGCATCCCCGGGACAGGGTTTGTGGATACGCAGTATTTT.

The chain couples TRBV28 to TRBJ1-5; 9 nucleotides match TRBD1. In germline, CDR1 is MDHEN, CDR2 SYDVKM. This CDR3 is 16 amino acids long. V trimming: 2 bases; J trimming: 3 bases; junction bases outside the gene matches: 5. This chain's CDR3 is CASSLPQGAYNQPQHF. The CDR3 region has the DNA TGTGCCAGCAGTTTACCACAGGGGGCGTACAATCAGCCCCAGCATTTT.

The rearrangement joins TRBV21-1 to TRBJ1-1; the D segment call TRBD1 is taken from the table without a DNA check. TRBV21-1 is labeled a pseudogene. The CDR3 sequence is 13 residues long. The CDR3 spells CASTGTGVDQAFF. The CDR3 DNA is TGTGCCAGCACCGGGACAGGGGTGGACCAAGCTTTCTTT.

The V and J genes are TRBV7-9 and TRBJ1-4, with 8 bases aligning to TRBD1. Trimming took 4 bases from V and 8 from J; bases not matched to a gene: 6. The CDR3 totals 14 residues. Germline CDR1 is SEHNR and CDR2 is FQNEAQ (reference sequence). The CDR3 coding sequence is TGTGCCAGCAGCTCGGACAGGGAGCGGGAAAAACTGTTTTTT. This sequence encodes CASSSDREREKLFF.

The V and J genes are TRBV7-9 and TRBJ2-7; 8 bases line up with TRBD1. The V gene end was trimmed by 5 bases and the J gene end by 5 bases; junction bases not matched to a gene: 2. From germline, CDR1 is SEHNR and CDR2 FQNEAQ (reference sequence). This CDR3 is 12 amino acids long. CDR3 loop: CASSLQGDEQYF. CDR3 coding DNA: TGTGCCAGCAGCCTACAGGGGGACGAGCAGTACTTC.